One sample yielded the 17 T cell receptor beta chains listed below, sequenced in a study of CD8+CD57+ T cells in acquired aplastic anemia. Flow cytometry had shown expanded CD8+CD57+ cells in the patients chosen for sequencing. Both TCR beta VDJ combination and CDR3 sequence profiling were carried out. Genomic DNA was the template for this profiling. TCRdb reprocessed the reads with MiXCR, giving one entry per CDR3 protein. The sample lists around 150,000 distinct CDR3 sequences, around 48% seen once, with over 25% in the top ten. Sequencing was performed on sorted CD4+, CD8+, or CD8+CD57+ T cells (not recorded which) from PBMCs. Receptors originate from a human donor with aplastic anemia.

The chain joins TRBV7-9 to TRBJ2-3; 7 nucleotides align to TRBD2. V was pared by 8 bases and J by 2 bases, with 4 bases of the junction left unmatched. CDR1 is SEHNR and CDR2 is FQNEAQ in the germline V gene (reference sequence). The CDR3 totals 13 residues. The DNA of the CDR3 is TGTGCCAGCGGCCTAGCGGACACAGATACGCAGTATTTT. It yields the protein CASGLADTDTQYF.

This clonotype appeared a single time. The gene calls are TRBV20-1 and TRBJ1-1, with a possible D match to TRBD1 (6 bases). Trimming removed 7 bases from V and 2 bases from J, with 14 bases in between. The germline CDR1 and CDR2 sequences are DFQATT and SNEGSKA (reference sequence). The CDR3 extends over 13 amino acids. In nucleotides, the CDR3 is TGCAGTGTGGAAAGGGACATTAACACTGAAGCTTTCTTT. Translation: CSVERDINTEAFF.

This chain uses TRBV12-5 with TRBJ2-1; the match to TRBD1 covers 11 bases. V was pared by 7 bases and J by 3 bases, with 5 bases of the junction left unmatched. CDR3 length: 15 residues. Germline CDR1 LGHNT, CDR2 FRNRAP. The CDR3 region is CASAGTGGVYNEQFF. CDR3 nucleotide sequence: TGTGCTAGTGCCGGGACAGGGGGAGTCTACAATGAGCAGTTCTTC.

This clonotype was recorded a few times. This clone may be a read error of a much larger clone one base away. The chain recombines TRBV9 with TRBJ2-7; no clear D gene. The CDR3 runs 13 residues. V lost 0 bases, J lost 2 bases, and 6 bases lay in between. The germline V gene has CDR1 SGDLS and CDR2 YYNGEE. CDR3 bases: TGTGCCAGCAGCGTAGGGCTTGCCTACGAGCAGTACTTC. As protein: CASSVGLAYEQYF.

In this sample, this clonotype turned up many times. This chain links TRBV2 with TRBJ2-1, with TRBD2 identical over 9 bases. CDR1 SNHLY and CDR2 FYNNEI come from the germline V gene. CDR3 length: 13 residues. After removal of 8 bases from V and 7 bases from J, the junction contained 6 bases not matched to a gene. CDR3 amino acids: CASGASGKNEQFF. The DNA for the CDR3 is TGTGCCAGCGGGGCTAGCGGGAAAAATGAGCAGTTCTTC. Based on the CDR3 plus reference TRBV2 and TRBJ2-1, the full variable domain is EPEVTQTPSHQVTQMGQEVILRCVPISNHLYFYWYRQILGQKVEFLVSFYNNEISEKSEIFDDQFSVERPDGSNFTLKIRSTKLEDSAMYFCASGASGKNEQFFGPGTRLTVL.

The chain employs TRBV12-3 or TRBV12-4 and TRBJ1-4; 8 nucleotides align to TRBD1. This CDR3 has 15 residues. J was trimmed by 7 bases and V by 2 bases; bases with no gene match: 6. The CDR3 region is CASSLTGTGIEKLFF. DNA for the CDR3: TGTGCCAGCAGTTTAACTGGGACAGGTATTGAAAAACTGTTTTTT.

V and J are TRBV6-1 and TRBJ1-5; a possible D gene is TRBD1 (5 bases). V was trimmed by 6 bases and J by 3 bases, leaving 15 bases between them. CDR3 size: 15 residues. CDR1 is MNHNS and CDR2 is SASEGT in the germline V gene. The CDR3 region has the DNA TGTGCCAGCAGCCCGTCAGGGAGCCTCAATCAGCCCCAGCATTTT. It yields the protein CASSPSGSLNQPQHF.

The gene calls are TRBV5-6 and TRBJ1-2; 12 bases match TRBD1. The CDR3 covers 14 residues. With V trimmed by 8 bases and J by 7 bases, 9 bases remained unmatched. Germline V gene lookup returns CDR1 SGHDT and CDR2 YYEEEE. The CDR3 DNA is TGTGCCAGTAGGGACAGGGGGCTCTCCCTTGGCTACACCTTC. Translation gives CASRDRGLSLGYTF.

This rearrangement joins TRBV13 to TRBJ1-4; maybe TRBD1 (6 bases). This CDR3 contains 16 residues. Germline V lookup: CDR1 PRHDT, CDR2 FYEKMQ (reference sequence). The V end lost 4 bases, the J end lost 0 bases, and 12 bases lay between the germline ends. The chain's CDR3 is CASSWAQGSTNEKLFF. The CDR3 bases are TGTGCCAGCAGCTGGGCACAGGGATCAACTAATGAAAAACTGTTTTTT.

This clonotype has ten or more counts. This sequence joins TRBV15 and TRBJ1-4; D gene uncertain. The length of the CDR3 is 12 residues. In germline, CDR1 is LNHNV, CDR2 YYDKDF (reference sequence). Trimming took 5 bases from V and 10 from J, leaving 11 bases between them. The DNA of the CDR3 is TGTGCCACCAGCGTCTCTGGAGGAAAACTGTTTTTT. Protein product: CATSVSGGKLFF.

The rearrangement joins TRBV12-3 or TRBV12-4 to TRBJ1-2; 7 bases match TRBD1. Germline trimming cut 4 bases from V and 7 bases from J; bases unmatched to any gene: 6. The CDR3 extends over 13 amino acids. In DNA form, the CDR3 reads TGTGCCAGCAGTTCTGGCAGGGGGGTTGGCTACACCTTC. Translated, it gives CASSSGRGVGYTF.

This clonotype was picked up many times. This chain connects TRBV19 to TRBJ2-3; the D gene is possibly TRBD2 (6 bases). Germline V gene sequence: CDR1 LNHDA, CDR2 SQIVND (reference sequence). CDR3 length: 15 residues. Between the trimmed V and J ends, which lost 3 bases and 7 bases, there was a span of 17 bases. The CDR3 sequence is CASSMEGLSIYTQYF. For the CDR3, the DNA is TGTGCCAGTAGTATGGAGGGACTTAGCATATATACGCAGTATTTT.

This chain links TRBV15 with TRBJ2-5; D may be TRBD1 (6 bases). This CDR3 has 15 amino acids. CDR1 and CDR2 (germline): LNHNV, YYDKDF (reference sequence). V lost 0 bases and J lost 3, with 11 bases in between. CDR3 loop: CATSREGRQEETQYF. CDR3 sequence (DNA): TGTGCCACCAGCAGAGAGGGTCGACAGGAAGAGACCCAGTACTTC.

This clonotype was observed many times. The V call is TRBV16, the J call TRBJ1-2; D is ambiguous. V lost 0 bases to trimming and J lost 6 bases, with 5 bases between them. Germline values: CDR1 KGHSY, CDR2 FQNENV. This CDR3 has 12 residues. CDR3 in DNA: TGTGCCAGCAGCCAATCCCCTGATGGCTACACCTTC. Amino acids: CASSQSPDGYTF.

Only one count was recorded for this clonotype. This rearrangement joins TRBV10-3 to TRBJ1-1; D perhaps matches TRBD1 (6 bases). The germline V gene has CDR1 ENHRY and CDR2 SYGVKD. V gave up 3 bases and J gave up 1 base, with 15 bases separating them. The CDR3 is 16 amino acids. The DNA for the CDR3 is TGTGCCATCAGTGATAGGGGGATGGGGGGGAACACTGAAGCTTTCTTT. Residues: CAISDRGMGGNTEAFF.

The table lists this clonotype with a few counts. V usage is TRBV2 and J usage is TRBJ2-7; no definite D call. V was shortened by 10 bases and J by 2 bases, with 18 bases between the two germline ends. Per the germline V gene, CDR1 is SNHLY and CDR2 is FYNNEI. The CDR3 has 14 residues. The CDR3 nucleotides read TGTGCCATCCTGGGCACAGTGTCTACCTACGAGCAGTACTTC. Translation gives CAILGTVSTYEQYF.

This clonotype was seen repeatedly, ten times or more. J is TRBJ2-1 and V is TRBV12-3 or TRBV12-4; a weak D match, TRBD1 (5 bases). The V end lost 2 bases, the J end lost 2 bases, and 7 bases lay between the germline ends. The CDR3 runs to 14 residues. The CDR3 spells CASSLTDTYNEQFF. The DNA for the CDR3 is TGTGCCAGCAGTTTAACGGACACCTACAATGAGCAGTTCTTC.